This passage covers 24 T cell receptor beta chains from one sample sequenced in a study of T cell responses to AZD1222 COVID-19 vaccine. Generated by immunoSEQ multiplex PCR, the TCRdb table keeps only in-frame clones and is missing some. The sample consists of some 120,000 clones, around 94% of them appearing once. Here the sequenced sample was peripheral blood, taken on day 0 of AZD1222 vaccination. These receptors were collected from an adult in good health.

The CDR3: CASSPPPTSHTGELFF. For the CDR3, the DNA is TGTGCCAGCAGCCCCCCCCCTACTAGCCACACCGGGGAGCTGTTTTTT. The chain joins TRBV11-1 to TRBJ2-2, with D possibly matching TRBD2 (6 bases). Trimming cost V 5 bases and J 3 bases, with 16 bases left between them. The CDR3 runs 16 residues. Germline lookup yields CDR1 SGHAT and CDR2 FQDESV (reference sequence).

The V and J genes are TRBV6-2 or TRBV6-3 and TRBJ1-6; perhaps TRBD1 as D (5 bases). CDR1 and CDR2 (germline): MNHEY, SVGEGT. The CDR3 consists of 15 residues. V was pared by 1 base and J by 7 bases, with 11 bases between. The CDR3 here is CASSYLTQVNSPLHF. The CDR3 DNA sequence: TGTGCCAGCAGTTACTTGACACAGGTAAATTCACCCCTCCACTTT.

J is TRBJ1-3 and V is TRBV20-1; D call uncertain. CDR3 length: 10 amino acids. The germline gives CDR1 DFQATT, CDR2 SNEGSKA (reference sequence). The V gene lost 7 bases and the J gene lost 5 bases, with 6 bases spanning the gap. Here the CDR3 DNA reads TGCAGTGGCAACCGAAACACCATATATTTT. Translating gives CSGNRNTIYF.

V is TRBV11-3 and J is TRBJ2-3, with 12 positions matching TRBD2. V was pared by 0 bases and J by 2 bases, with 3 bases of the junction left unmatched. CDR1 is SGHNT and CDR2 is YENEEA in the germline V gene. The CDR3 length is 17 residues. DNA of the CDR3: TGTGCCAGCAGCTTAGAGGGGACTAGCGGGTACACAGATACGCAGTATTTT. Translation gives CASSLEGTSGYTDTQYF.

V is TRBV4-2 and J is TRBJ1-4; the D gene is possibly TRBD1 (5 bases). Between the trimmed V and J ends, which lost 0 bases and 0 bases, there was a span of 14 bases. This CDR3 contains 18 residues. Germline lookup yields CDR1 LGHNA and CDR2 YNFKEQ. CDR3 in DNA: TGTGCCAGCAGCCAAGAGGATGACAGTTATACAACTAATGAAAAACTGTTTTTT. The encoded protein is CASSQEDDSYTTNEKLFF.

The chain recombines TRBV4-3 with TRBJ2-3, with 10 nucleotides matching TRBD2. CDR3 size: 18 residues. Germline CDR1 reads LGHNA; CDR2 reads YSLEER. V shed 0 bases and J 4 bases; nucleotides not matched to a gene: 10. CDR3 in DNA: TGCGCCAGCAGCCAAGATCCCCCTAGCGGGAGAGTAGCAGATACGCAGTATTTT. The encoded protein is CASSQDPPSGRVADTQYF.

The chain is built from TRBV4-2 and TRBJ2-1, with 9 nucleotides matching TRBD2. Trimming at V came to 1 base and at J to 6 bases, leaving 4 bases not matched to a gene. CDR3 length: 15 amino acids. CDR1 and CDR2 from the germline V gene are LGHNA and YNFKEQ. The CDR3 reads CASSQGLLAGNEQFF. The CDR3 DNA reads as TGTGCCAGCAGCCAAGGTCTACTAGCGGGCAATGAGCAGTTCTTC.

The CDR3 loop reads CASSPTGLGLAAETQYF. The CDR3 bases are TGTGCCAGCTCCCCCACCGGACTCGGATTAGCGGCAGAGACCCAGTACTTC. This sequence joins TRBV18 and TRBJ2-5, with TRBD2 as a possible D gene (6 bases). The V end lost 6 bases, the J end lost 4 bases, and 24 bases lay between the germline ends. The CDR3 spans 17 residues. Germline loops: CDR1 KGHSH, CDR2 LQKENI.

This clone was recorded once. V usage is TRBV9 and J usage is TRBJ1-2, with D possibly being TRBD1 (5 bases). This CDR3 is 12 amino acids long. Germline loops: CDR1 SGDLS, CDR2 YYNGEE. The V gene lost 3 bases and the J gene lost 8 bases, with 11 bases spanning the gap. In DNA, the CDR3 is TGTGCCAGCAGCGACGGGGCCCAAGGCTACACCTTC. Translation: CASSDGAQGYTF. Filled out from reference TRBV9 and TRBJ1-2, the complete variable domain reads DSGVTQTPKHLITATGQRVTLRCSPRSGDLSVYWYQQSLDQGLQFLIQYYNGEERAKGNILERFSAQQFPDLHSELNLSSLELGDSALYFCASSDGAQGYTFGSGTRLTVV.

The J gene is TRBJ1-6, the V gene TRBV27, with 10 bases aligning to TRBD1. The germline V gene encodes CDR1 MNHEY and CDR2 SMNVEV (reference sequence). CDR3 length equals 17 residues. The trim removed 6 bases at V and 10 bases at J, leaving 15 bases unmatched. The CDR3 DNA reads as TGTGCCAGCAGACTCGCCGGGACAGGGGTATTGGGGTCACCCCTCCACTTT. It translates to CASRLAGTGVLGSPLHF.

The chain links TRBV18 to TRBJ2-1, with D possibly being TRBD2 (6 bases). V gave up 0 bases and J gave up 8 bases, with 17 bases separating them. The CDR3 sequence is 16 residues long. Germline CDR1 and CDR2: KGHSH and LQKENI. CDR3 sequence reads: CASSPPVRESSHEQFF. The CDR3 bases are TGTGCCAGCTCACCACCTGTTCGGGAGTCCTCCCATGAGCAGTTCTTC.

V usage is TRBV2 and J usage is TRBJ2-5; possibly TRBD1 for D (5 bases). Trimming shortened V by 6 bases and J by 3 bases, and 5 bases separated the two germline ends. Germline CDR1 is SNHLY and CDR2 is FYNNEI. The CDR3 consists of 11 residues. In nucleotides, the CDR3 is TGTGCCAGCAGAGGGGAAGAGACCCAGTACTTC. It translates to CASRGEETQYF.

Concerning this clone: Other nucleotide sequences in the sample specify the same CDR3. The J gene is TRBJ2-3, the V gene TRBV2, with 8 bases identical to TRBD1. This CDR3 region has 15 residues. V gave up 5 bases and J gave up 0 bases; unmatched junction bases: 4. Germline CDR1 SNHLY, CDR2 FYNNEI. CDR3 region: CASSPGTGSTDTQYF. CDR3 DNA: TGTGCCAGCAGTCCAGGGACAGGAAGCACAGATACGCAGTATTTT.

J is TRBJ2-1 and V is TRBV5-4; D may be TRBD2 (6 bases). CDR1 is SGHNT and CDR2 is YYREEE in the germline V gene (reference sequence). The CDR3 is 14 amino acids. V dropped 3 bases and J dropped 7 bases, with 14 bases sitting between them. Here the CDR3 DNA reads TGTGCCAGCAGCTGGCGGGATTCTCATAATGAGCAGTTCTTC. Translating it yields CASSWRDSHNEQFF.

The rearrangement links TRBV7-2 to TRBJ2-7; 10 bases agree with TRBD2. Germline CDR1 SGHTA, CDR2 FQGNSA. This CDR3 has 18 residues. V trimming: 2 bases; J trimming: 0 bases; junction bases outside the gene matches: 10. CDR3 residues: CASSLSLAGAASSYEQYF. The CDR3 DNA reads as TGTGCCAGCAGCTTATCGCTAGCGGGAGCGGCAAGCTCCTACGAGCAGTACTTC.

This clone was seen only once. V and J are TRBV28 and TRBJ2-5; D is ambiguous. Germline-derived CDR1 and CDR2 are MDHEN and SYDVKM. The CDR3 contains 15 residues. Trimming took off 6 bases at V and 0 bases at J, with 14 bases between the two ends. The DNA for the CDR3 is TGTGCCAGCAGCCCAACCTTGCTGTACCAAGAGACCCAGTACTTC. Translating it yields CASSPTLLYQETQYF.

The chain employs TRBV5-6 and TRBJ2-5, with D uncertain. The CDR3 loop spans 14 amino acids. V lost 3 bases, J lost 4 bases, and 13 bases lay in between. Looked up from germline, CDR1 is SGHDT and CDR2 is YYEEEE. The CDR3 sequence is CASSSGDLIETQYF. The CDR3 DNA reads as TGTGCCAGCAGCTCAGGTGACCTTATAGAGACCCAGTACTTC.

The table lists this clone with a count of one. V is TRBV6-5 and J is TRBJ1-1; D gene unclear. CDR1 MNHEY and CDR2 SVGAGI come from the germline V gene. Trimming pared 2 bases from V and 5 bases from J, leaving 9 bases between. The CDR3 is 13 amino acids. The CDR3 sequence: CASSYGLGTEAFF. CDR3 DNA: TGTGCCAGCAGTTACGGATTGGGTACTGAAGCTTTCTTT.

The genes are TRBV12-5 and TRBJ2-3; TRBD1 is a possible D gene (6 bases). The germline gives CDR1 LGHNT, CDR2 FRNRAP. V was pared by 5 bases and J by 0 bases, with 9 bases between. This CDR3 region has 14 residues. Here the CDR3 DNA reads TGTGCTAGTGGTGGTGGGGGCAGCACAGATACGCAGTATTTT. It encodes CASGGGGSTDTQYF.

The chain combines TRBV28 with TRBJ1-2; the match to TRBD1 covers 7 bases. In germline, CDR1 is MDHEN, CDR2 SYDVKM. The CDR3 length is 15 residues. After removal of 1 base from V and 7 bases from J, the junction contained 9 bases not matched to a gene. The CDR3 nucleotides are TGTGCCAGCAGTTTATCCGAGGACAGGCAGACTGGCTACACCTTC. Its translation is CASSLSEDRQTGYTF.

V and J are TRBV14 and TRBJ1-6; 8 bases match TRBD1. The CDR3 length is 15 residues. With V trimmed by 4 bases and J by 6 bases, 5 bases remained unmatched. From germline, CDR1 is SGHDN and CDR2 FVKESK. The CDR3 DNA is TGTGCCAGCAGCCTGGGACAGGCTATTAATTCACCCCTCCACTTT. Translation gives CASSLGQAINSPLHF.

V and J are TRBV30 and TRBJ1-6; no clear D gene. Trimming pared 0 bases from V and 5 bases from J, leaving 5 bases between. Germline CDR1 reads GTSNPN; CDR2 reads SVGIG (reference sequence). The CDR3 is 13 residues long. CDR3 sequence: CAWSVVDNSPLHF. The CDR3 DNA sequence: TGTGCCTGGAGTGTGGTCGATAATTCACCCCTCCACTTT.

The chain is built from TRBV7-8 and TRBJ1-5; perhaps TRBD1 as D (5 bases). The CDR3 runs to 13 residues. Germline loops: CDR1 SGHVS, CDR2 FQNEAQ. With 6 bases removed from V and 3 bases from J, the gap between germline ends came to 9 bases. The CDR3 nucleotides are TGTGCCAGCAGGGGGCCAGCCAATCAGCCCCAGCATTTT. Its translation: CASRGPANQPQHF. Supplemented by reference TRBV7-8 and TRBJ1-5, the full variable domain reads GAGVSQSPRYKVAKRGQDVALRCDPISGHVSLFWYQQALGQGPEFLTYFQNEAQLDKSGLPSDRFFAERPEGSVSTLKIQRTQQEDSAVYLCASRGPANQPQHFGDGTRLSIL.

Turning to this clone: Other DNA sequences within the sample encode an identical CDR3. The gene calls are TRBV5-1 and TRBJ2-2; D unresolved. The CDR3 loop spans 15 amino acids. Looked up from germline, CDR1 is SGHRS and CDR2 is YFSETQ. Trimming removed 0 bases at V and 2 bases at J, with 8 bases between. CDR3 in amino acids: CASSLGGTNTGELFF. Written as DNA, the CDR3 is TGCGCCAGCAGCTTGGGGGGTACTAACACCGGGGAGCTGTTTTTT.